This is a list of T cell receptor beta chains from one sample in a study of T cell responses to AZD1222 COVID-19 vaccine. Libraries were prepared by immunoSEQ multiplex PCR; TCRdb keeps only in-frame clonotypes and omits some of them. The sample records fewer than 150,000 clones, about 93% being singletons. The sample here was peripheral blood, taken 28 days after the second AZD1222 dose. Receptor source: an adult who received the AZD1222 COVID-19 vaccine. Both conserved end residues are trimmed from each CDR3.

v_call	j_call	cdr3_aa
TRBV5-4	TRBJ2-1	ASSLPGTGIRVGNEQF
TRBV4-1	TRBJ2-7	ASSQVDRGHEQY
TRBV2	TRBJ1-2	ASSEETYGYT
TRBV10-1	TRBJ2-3	ASIPGGRRDTQY
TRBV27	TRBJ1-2	ASSPGTGVDYGYT
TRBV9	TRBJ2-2	ASSPYADGELF
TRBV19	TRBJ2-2	ASKEGLNTGELF
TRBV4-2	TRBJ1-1	ASSPGQGTYTEAF
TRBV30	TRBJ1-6	AWSVTGTVILNSPLH
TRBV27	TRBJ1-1	ASRPQGVNTEAF
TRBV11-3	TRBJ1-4	ASSPGRLNEKLF
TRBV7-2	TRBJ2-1	ASSFSRQGVNEQF
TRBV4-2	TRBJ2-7	ASSRLGADSYEQY
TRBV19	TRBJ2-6	ASSPSPTGRANVLT
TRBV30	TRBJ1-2	AWSVGGRGYGYT
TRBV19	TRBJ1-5	ASSISRIGNQPQH
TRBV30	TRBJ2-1	AWTIGGEQF
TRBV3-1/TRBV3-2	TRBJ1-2	ASSQTSAGHSWYYGYT
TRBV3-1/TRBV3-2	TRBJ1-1	ASSQEGRGAF
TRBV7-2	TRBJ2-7	ASSSPGLASYEQY
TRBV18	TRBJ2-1	ASSPGDVNNEQF
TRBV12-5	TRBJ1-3	ASGDELRNTIY
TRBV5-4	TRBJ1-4	ASSQYREGIGEKLF
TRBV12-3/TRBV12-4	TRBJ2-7	ASRGTPAHEQY
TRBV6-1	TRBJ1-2	ASSDRGFWGYT
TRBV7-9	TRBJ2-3	ASSTTRGGSYSDTQY
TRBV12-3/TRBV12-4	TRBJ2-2	ASSLQTGGELF
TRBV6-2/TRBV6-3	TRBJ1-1	ASSPRSAGGISHTEAF
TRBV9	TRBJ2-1	ASSVVSGWGREGEQF
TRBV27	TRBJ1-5	ASSLQGDQPQH
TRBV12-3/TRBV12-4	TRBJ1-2	ASSQQVGGYT
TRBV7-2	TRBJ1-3	ASSPHILPNTIY
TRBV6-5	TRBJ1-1	ASSYHQYTEAF
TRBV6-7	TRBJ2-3	ASSYLQPFSTDTQY
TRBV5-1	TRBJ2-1	ASSLRGLGNEQF
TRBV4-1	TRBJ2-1	ASSQVGRGRNEQF